The clone carrying this T cell receptor (beta chain) was counted only a few times. The data were obtained in a study of cytomegalovirus exposure and HLA in healthy donors. The study ran its PCR with 60 Vbeta and 13 Jbeta primers. TCRdb's table, derived via immunoSEQ multiplex PCR, lists solely in-frame clones and lacks some. The table has 200,000 or so clones, 80% to 85% seen once. The CDR3 covers 12 residues. V was pared by 3 bases and J by 0 bases, with 2 bases between. Germline values: CDR1 SGHTA, CDR2 FQGNSA. The genes are TRBV7-2 and TRBJ1-1; D is unresolved. Sample: PBMCs. This sequence was found in a woman between 45 and 60 years old in good health and CMV-seropositive. The CDR3 DNA sequence: TGTGCCAGCAGCTTTATGAACACTGAAGCTTTCTTT. Translating gives CASSFMNTEAFF.